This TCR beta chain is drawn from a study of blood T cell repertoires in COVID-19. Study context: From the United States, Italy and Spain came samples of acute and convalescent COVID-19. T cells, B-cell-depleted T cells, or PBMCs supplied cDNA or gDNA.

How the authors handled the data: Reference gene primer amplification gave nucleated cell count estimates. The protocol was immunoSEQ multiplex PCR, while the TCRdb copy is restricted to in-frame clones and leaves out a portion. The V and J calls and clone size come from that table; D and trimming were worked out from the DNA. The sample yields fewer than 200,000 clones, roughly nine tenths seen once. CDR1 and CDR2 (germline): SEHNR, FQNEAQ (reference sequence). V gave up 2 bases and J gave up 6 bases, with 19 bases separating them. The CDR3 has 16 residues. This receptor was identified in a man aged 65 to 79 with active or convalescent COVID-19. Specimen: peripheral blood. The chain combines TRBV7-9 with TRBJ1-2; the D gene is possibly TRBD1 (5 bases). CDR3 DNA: TGTGCCAGCAGCTTACATGGGGGGACGCTTTCGGATGGCTACACCTTC. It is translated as CASSLHGGTLSDGYTF.